Listed below are T cell receptor beta chains from one sample, sequenced in a study of T cell changes during pregnancy in multiple sclerosis. TCRdb's copy holds only in-frame clones and misses some; the assay was immunoSEQ multiplex PCR. The sample shows some 14,000 clones, about nine tenths of them seen only once. The sample here was CD8+ T cells from peripheral blood mononuclear cells, taken in the first trimester of pregnancy. Receptors were obtained from a female donor with multiple sclerosis, enrolled in a pregnancy study. Each CDR3 is given with its conserved first and last residue. Fields, in order: clone size, V gene, J gene, D gene, CDR3 DNA, CDR3 protein. D genes are given only for firm matches. Not all rows give a size; the values are once, few, many and, for expanded clones, a class.

NA	TRBV21-1	TRBJ1-2	NA	TGTGCCAGCACAGGGGGCTACACCTTC	CASTGGYTF
once	TRBV6-1	TRBJ2-3	NA	TGTGCCAGCAGTGAAGCGGGGGAGGTCGATACGCAGTATTTT	CASSEAGEVDTQYF
NA	TRBV7-2	TRBJ1-2	NA	TGTGCCAGCAGCTTCCCGCTGGGGCAGGATGGCTACACCTTC	CASSFPLGQDGYTF
NA	TRBV5-1	TRBJ1-1	TRBD1	TGCGCCAGCAGCCCCCGGGACAGCACTGAAGCTTTCTTT	CASSPRDSTEAFF
NA	TRBV4-1	TRBJ1-6	NA	TGCGCCAGCAGCCAAGATCCCGTTTCACCCCTCCACTTT	CASSQDPVSPLHF
NA	TRBV5-8	TRBJ1-5	TRBD1	TGTGCCAGCAGCTGGACAGGGGACCAGCCCCAGCATTTT	CASSWTGDQPQHF
NA	TRBV18	TRBJ1-1	NA	TGTGCCAGCTCACCGAGGGCATCTGAAGCTTTCTTT	CASSPRASEAFF
NA	TRBV5-5	TRBJ2-3	NA	TGTGCCAGCAGCTTGGGAACCGGGACTAGCACAGATACGCAGTATTTT	CASSLGTGTSTDTQYF
NA	TRBV2	TRBJ1-1	NA	TGTGCCAGCGGTGGGCTGAACACTGAAGCTTTCTTT	CASGGLNTEAFF
NA	TRBV5-1	TRBJ1-1	NA	TGCGCCACCTCCCCGGGTGGGTACACTGAAGCTTTCTTT	CATSPGGYTEAFF
NA	TRBV28	TRBJ1-1	NA	TGTGCCAGCAGTTTCTTAAGGGGTAGAACTGAAGCTTTCTTT	CASSFLRGRTEAFF
NA	TRBV5-1	TRBJ2-1	TRBD2	TGCGCCAGCCAATCGGGGGGTGCCTATGAGCAGTTCTTC	CASQSGGAYEQFF
NA	TRBV5-1	TRBJ1-1	TRBD1	TGCGCCAGCAGCTTGAATAGACAGGGTGACACTGAAGCTTTCTTT	CASSLNRQGDTEAFF
NA	TRBV6-4	TRBJ2-3	TRBD2	TGTGCCAGCAGTCCCAGCGGGGGGGGGACAGATACGCAGTATTTT	CASSPSGGGTDTQYF
few	TRBV27	TRBJ1-1	TRBD1	TGTGCCAGCAGTTGGCAGTACGACAGGGAGACGGAGGGCGAGAACACTGAAGCTTTCTTT	CASSWQYDRETEGENTEAFF
NA	TRBV5-1	TRBJ2-5	NA	TGCGCCAGCAGCTTGGTGGAGCGGACCCAGTACTTC	CASSLVERTQYF
NA	TRBV4-2	TRBJ1-1	NA	TGTGCCAGCAGCCTTCTGGAGGGCGACACTGAAGCTTTCTTT	CASSLLEGDTEAFF
NA	TRBV6-4	TRBJ2-1	TRBD2	TGTGCCAGCAGTCCCGGGACTAGCGGTGACAATGAGCAGTTCTTC	CASSPGTSGDNEQFF
NA	TRBV7-6	TRBJ1-1	TRBD1	TGTGCCAGCAGCTTAGGGGACAGGGGAGGTGCTGAAGCTTTCTTT	CASSLGDRGGAEAFF
NA	TRBV13	TRBJ1-2	NA	TGTGCCAGCAGCACTACCCTCGGGGGATTCTATGGCTACACCTTC	CASSTTLGGFYGYTF
NA	TRBV6-5	TRBJ2-6	NA	TGTGCCAGCAGCGAGAGGGTTACTGGGGCCAACGTCCTGACTTTC	CASSERVTGANVLTF
NA	TRBV25-1	TRBJ2-7	NA	TGTGCCAGCAGTGAATTTGGAGAGGGGCGCGGGAACGAGCAGTACTTC	CASSEFGEGRGNEQYF
NA	TRBV6-1	TRBJ2-2	NA	TGTGCCAGCAGCGAGCTGATAGACACCGGGGAGCTGTTTTTT	CASSELIDTGELFF
NA	TRBV11-1	TRBJ2-5	NA	TGTGCCAGCAGCATACGACAGGTCGGACAAGAGACCCAGTACTTC	CASSIRQVGQETQYF
NA	TRBV10-2	TRBJ2-5	NA	TGCGCCAGCAGTGGACCGGCGGGGCCGCACCAAGAGACCCAGTACTTC	CASSGPAGPHQETQYF
NA	TRBV5-6	TRBJ1-1	TRBD1	TGTGCCAGCAGTGACAGGGAGGCCACTGAAGCTTTCTTT	CASSDREATEAFF
NA	TRBV5-4	TRBJ2-1	TRBD1	TGTGCCAGCAGCACATTCACAGGGGTGAGCTCCTACAATGAGCAGTTCTTC	CASSTFTGVSSYNEQFF
NA	TRBV9	TRBJ2-7	TRBD2	TGTGCCAGCAGCCTGAGAGCGGGGGGGCTGGTGCAGTACTTC	CASSLRAGGLVQYF
NA	TRBV19	TRBJ1-2	NA	TGTGCCAGTACCTCCGGGCGGGACTTCTATGGCTACACCTTC	CASTSGRDFYGYTF
NA	TRBV19	TRBJ2-1	TRBD2	TGTGCCAGTAGTATACTAGCGGTACCCTACAATGAGCAGTTCTTC	CASSILAVPYNEQFF
NA	TRBV4-1	TRBJ2-7	NA	TGCGCCAGCAGCTACGCTAGGTCCTACGAGCAGTACTTC	CASSYARSYEQYF
NA	TRBV27	TRBJ1-2	NA	TGTGCCAGCAGTTTATCGCCAGCTTCGGAGGGCTACACCTTC	CASSLSPASEGYTF
NA	TRBV6-4	TRBJ2-2	NA	TGTGCCAGCAGTGGCAGGGTTGACACCGGGGAGCTGTTTTTT	CASSGRVDTGELFF
NA	TRBV4-1	TRBJ2-1	NA	TGCGCCAGCAGCCCGGTGGGGGGGCATGGATCGGAGCAGTTCTTC	CASSPVGGHGSEQFF
NA	TRBV4-3	TRBJ1-1	NA	TGCGCCAGCAGCCAAGATTGGGGCGATGAAGCTTTCTTT	CASSQDWGDEAFF
NA	TRBV6-5	TRBJ2-2	NA	TGTGCCAGCAGTTACTCCGGGGAGGTCGGGGAGCTGTTTTTT	CASSYSGEVGELFF
NA	TRBV11-2	TRBJ2-7	NA	TGTGCCAGCAGCTTCTCGAGCTCCTACGAGCAGTACTTC	CASSFSSSYEQYF
NA	TRBV27	TRBJ1-6	TRBD1	TGTGCCAGCAGTTTAGGGACAGGGCATTCACCCCTCCACTTT	CASSLGTGHSPLHF
NA	TRBV29-1	TRBJ1-1	NA	TGCAGCGTCTTGGGGGCCACTGAAGCTTTCTTT	CSVLGATEAFF
NA	TRBV5-6	TRBJ2-7	TRBD1	TGTGCCAGCAGTCGGGACAGCAGCTCCTACGAGCAGTACTTC	CASSRDSSSYEQYF
NA	TRBV19	TRBJ1-1	NA	TGTGCCAGTAGTTGGCAGGCGAATACTGAAGCTTTCTTT	CASSWQANTEAFF
NA	TRBV7-6	TRBJ1-2	TRBD1	TGTGCCAGCAGTTGGGACAGGGGGCTTGGCTACACCTTC	CASSWDRGLGYTF
NA	TRBV6-1	TRBJ2-3	TRBD2	TGTGCCAGCAGTGAACAGAGCGGGGGTGCAGATACGCAGTATTTT	CASSEQSGGADTQYF
medium-sized	TRBV6-4	TRBJ2-1	TRBD2	TGTGCCAGCAGTGACTCTAGCGGGGGGGCCAATGAGCAGTTCTTC	CASSDSSGGANEQFF
NA	TRBV19	TRBJ1-1	NA	TGTGCCAGTAGCCTAGGATTCACTGAAGCTTTCTTT	CASSLGFTEAFF
NA	TRBV6-6	TRBJ2-2	NA	TGTGCCAGCAGCCCTGTTGAGGGCGGGGAGCTGTTTTTT	CASSPVEGGELFF
few	TRBV5-4	TRBJ1-1	NA	TGTGCCAGCAGAGTTAACAGGGACACTGAAGCTTTCTTT	CASRVNRDTEAFF
NA	TRBV7-9	TRBJ2-1	NA	TGTGCCAGCAGCCCACATTTGTCTAGTGAGCAGTTCTTC	CASSPHLSSEQFF
few	TRBV11-2	TRBJ1-5	NA	TGTGCCAGCAGCTTAGCGGGGGGTCCTTGGGATCAGCCCCAGCATTTT	CASSLAGGPWDQPQHF
NA	TRBV11-2	TRBJ2-7	TRBD1	TGTGCCAGCAGCCCGGGGACAGGGGAGGGCTACGAGCAGTACTTC	CASSPGTGEGYEQYF
NA	TRBV18	TRBJ2-7	NA	TGTGCCAGCTCACCTCGACAGGGGACTACCTACGAGCAGTACTTC	CASSPRQGTTYEQYF
NA	TRBV6-4	TRBJ2-3	TRBD2	TGTGCCAGCAGTGCCGGGGGGGCCACAGATACGCAGTATTTT	CASSAGGATDTQYF
NA	TRBV27	TRBJ1-2	TRBD1	TGTGCCAGCAGTTGGGACAGGGGGCGGAGTGGCTACACCTTC	CASSWDRGRSGYTF
few	TRBV6-4	TRBJ2-2	NA	TGTGCCAGCCGGTTCGACGGGAGCACCGGGGAGCTGTTTTTT	CASRFDGSTGELFF
NA	TRBV30	TRBJ1-3	NA	TGTGCCTGGAGTGTATTTACCGGGGATAAGGAGTCGCGGGGAAACACCATATATTTT	CAWSVFTGDKESRGNTIYF
NA	TRBV30	TRBJ2-7	TRBD2	TGTGCCTGGAGTTATGGGGGCGGGGGGTGGAGCTCCTACGAGCAGTACTTC	CAWSYGGGGWSSYEQYF
once	TRBV27	TRBJ2-1	TRBD1	TGTGCCAGCAGTTTATCTCAGGGGGCGGACAATGAGCAGTTCTTC	CASSLSQGADNEQFF
NA	TRBV5-1	TRBJ2-1	TRBD1	TGCGCCAGCAGCTTGGCCGCAGGGGGCCCCTACAATGAGCAGTTCTTC	CASSLAAGGPYNEQFF
NA	TRBV28	TRBJ2-1	NA	TGTGCCAGCAGTTTTGACGGGTACAATGAGCAGTTCTTC	CASSFDGYNEQFF